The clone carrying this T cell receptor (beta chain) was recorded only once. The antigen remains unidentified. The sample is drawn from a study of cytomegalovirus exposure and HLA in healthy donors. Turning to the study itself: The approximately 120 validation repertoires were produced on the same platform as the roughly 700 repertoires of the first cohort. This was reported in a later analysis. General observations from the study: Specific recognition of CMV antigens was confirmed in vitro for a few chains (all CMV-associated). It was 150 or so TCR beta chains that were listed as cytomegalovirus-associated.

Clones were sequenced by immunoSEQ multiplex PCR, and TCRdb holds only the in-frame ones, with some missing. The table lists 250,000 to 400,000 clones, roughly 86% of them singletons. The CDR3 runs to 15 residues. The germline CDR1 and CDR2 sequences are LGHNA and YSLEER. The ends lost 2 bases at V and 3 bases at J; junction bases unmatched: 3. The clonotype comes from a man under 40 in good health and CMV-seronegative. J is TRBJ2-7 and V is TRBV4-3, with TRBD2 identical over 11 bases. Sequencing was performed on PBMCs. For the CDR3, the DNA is TGCGCCAGCAGCCAACTAGCGGGGGGCCACTACGAGCAGTACTTC. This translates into CASSQLAGGHYEQYF.